The entry below describes one TCR beta chain. This sample was included in a study of early T cells in non-severe SARS-CoV-2 infection. Across the study: Unsorted whole blood bulk RNA was sequenced, with unpaired chains.

Attached unique molecular identifiers marked individual cDNA molecules. Each CDR3 protein is one row after TCRdb ran MiXCR on the 5' RACE reads. The sample includes 55,000 to 65,000 distinct CDR3 sequences, 11% of them seen just once. V shed 5 bases and J shed 4 bases, with 18 bases lying between them. This CDR3 is 16 amino acids long. This chain joins TRBV12-3 or TRBV12-4 and TRBJ1-3, with D perhaps TRBD1 (5 bases). This sequence originates from an adult who was a healthcare worker with PCR-confirmed SARS-CoV-2 infection or an uninfected control (not recorded which). Sequencing was done on a sample of whole blood. In DNA, the CDR3 is TGTGCCAGCAGTCCCAACCGGGTGCGGGACGGAAACACCATATATTTT. Residues: CASSPNRVRDGNTIYF.